This entry features one T cell receptor beta chain sequence. Its antigen is unknown. Base qualities are not at hand, and no much larger clone is one base apart. This record belongs to a study of blood T cell repertoires in COVID-19 (dated by TCRdb to 2018 to 2020). Context from the whole study: The collaborator samples originated in the United States, Italy and Spain and spanned the acute and convalescent phases of COVID-19. The prospective study material was composed of cDNA or gDNA derived from T cells, B-cell-depleted T cells, or PBMCs. The dataset comprised deeply sampled blood TCRbeta repertoires from subjects exposed to, actively infected with, or recovered from COVID-19. The repertoires were released in a freely available public database meant as a resource for research on the immune response to SARS-CoV-2. Samples came from the ongoing ImmuneRACE study (first 160 participants) plus 1,254 subjects from 6 global collaborators. Nearly every sample came with metadata listing a de-identified subject ID, COVID-19 status, age in years and sex. Where available, HLA class I and class II types were obtained from metadata supplied by the sample provider rather than from assay-based typing. Overall study outcomes, separate from this receptor: How much clinical and demographic metadata was included differed by source and by participant, and the metadata was provided uncurated.

Collaborating institutions collected whole blood in K2EDTA tubes following their own protocols. For TCRbeta analysis, collaborator samples were shipped as frozen whole blood, as isolated PBMCs, or as DNA extracted from either sample type. The immunoSEQ Assay, a bias-controlled multiplex PCR, was used to amplify TCRbeta CDR3 regions from genomic DNA. Per the original workflow: Within the assay, amplification of reference gene primers was used to estimate how many nucleated cells each sample contained. To quantify the absolute abundance of each unique TCRbeta CDR3 rearrangement, sequence reads were collapsed and filtered. For each sample, productive Simpson clonality was calculated by taking the square root of Simpson's diversity index across productive rearrangements. TCRdb stores this immuneACCESS table with in-frame sequences only. Part of the clones is absent; in the studies checked, under half of the shortfall reflects unresolved V genes, and no reason is known for the rest. V, J and clone size were drawn from that table, and D and trimming were deduced from the DNA. The sample table records roughly 100,000 clones; approximately 86% of these occur just once. Approximately 3.5% of the sample is held by the ten biggest clonotypes.

There are 13 amino acids in the CDR3, from cysteine to phenylalanine inclusive. The only DNA kept is the CDR3, 39 bases in frame from the first base. Trimming costs V 6 bases and J 9 bases, and their ends lie 14 bases apart. CDR1 and CDR2 were assigned from the germline V gene as SNHLY and FYNNEI. The specimen was peripheral blood. This sequence uses TRBV2 and TRBJ1-4, with TRBD1 as a weak D call on 6 bases. This TCR came from a human donor in a cohort sampled during active COVID-19. The CDR3 region: CASSWTVGQKLFF. In nucleotides, the sequence is TGTGCCAGCAGCTGGACAGTCGGTCAAAAACTGTTTTTT.